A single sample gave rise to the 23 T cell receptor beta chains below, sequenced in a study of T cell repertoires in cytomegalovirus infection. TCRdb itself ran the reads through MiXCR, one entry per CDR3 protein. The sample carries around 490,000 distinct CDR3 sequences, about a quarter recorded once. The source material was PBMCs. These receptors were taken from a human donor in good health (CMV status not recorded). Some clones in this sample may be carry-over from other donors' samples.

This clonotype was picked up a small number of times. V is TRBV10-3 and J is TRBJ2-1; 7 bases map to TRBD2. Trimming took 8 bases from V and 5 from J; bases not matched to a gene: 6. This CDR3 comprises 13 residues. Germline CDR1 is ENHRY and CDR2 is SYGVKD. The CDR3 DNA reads TGTGCCATCGGCTCCGGGACTAACAATGAGCAGTTCTTC. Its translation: CAIGSGTNNEQFF.

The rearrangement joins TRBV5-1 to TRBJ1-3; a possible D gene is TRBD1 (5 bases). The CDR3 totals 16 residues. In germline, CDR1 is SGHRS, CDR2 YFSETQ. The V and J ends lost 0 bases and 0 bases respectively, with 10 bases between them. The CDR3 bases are TGCGCCAGCAGCTTGGGTTGGACAAACTCTGGAAACACCATATATTTT. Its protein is CASSLGWTNSGNTIYF.

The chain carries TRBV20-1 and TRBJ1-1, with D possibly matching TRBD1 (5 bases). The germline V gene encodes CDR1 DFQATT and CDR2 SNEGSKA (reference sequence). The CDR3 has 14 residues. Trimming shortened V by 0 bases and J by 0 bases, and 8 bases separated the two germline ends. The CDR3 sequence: CSAREGRVNTEAFF. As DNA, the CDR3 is TGCAGTGCTAGAGAAGGCAGGGTGAACACTGAAGCTTTCTTT.

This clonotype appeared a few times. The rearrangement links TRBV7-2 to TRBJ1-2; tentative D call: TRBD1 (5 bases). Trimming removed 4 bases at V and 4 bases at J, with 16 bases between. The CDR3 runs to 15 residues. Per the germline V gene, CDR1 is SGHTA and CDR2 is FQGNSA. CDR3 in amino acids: CASSSSQGRGYGYTF. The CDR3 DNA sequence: TGTGCCAGCAGCTCCAGCCAGGGTCGAGGCTATGGCTACACCTTC.

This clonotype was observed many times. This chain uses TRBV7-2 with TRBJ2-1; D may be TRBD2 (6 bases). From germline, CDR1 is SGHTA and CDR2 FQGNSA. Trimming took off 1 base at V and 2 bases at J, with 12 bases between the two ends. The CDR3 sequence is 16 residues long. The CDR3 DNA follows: TGTGCCAGCAGCTTAGAGCCCGGGGGTCCCTACAATGAGCAGTTCTTC. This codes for CASSLEPGGPYNEQFF.

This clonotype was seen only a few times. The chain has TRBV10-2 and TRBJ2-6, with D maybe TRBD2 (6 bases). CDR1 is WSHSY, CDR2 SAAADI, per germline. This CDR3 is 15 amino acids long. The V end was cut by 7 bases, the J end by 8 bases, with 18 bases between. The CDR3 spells CASTIRGVESNVLTF. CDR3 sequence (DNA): TGCGCCAGCACCATACGCGGGGTCGAGTCCAACGTCCTGACTTTC.

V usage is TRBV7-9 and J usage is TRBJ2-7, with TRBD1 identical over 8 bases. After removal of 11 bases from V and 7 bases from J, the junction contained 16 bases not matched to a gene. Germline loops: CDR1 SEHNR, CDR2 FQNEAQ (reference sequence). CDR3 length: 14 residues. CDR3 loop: CAVQTGQGAVEQYV. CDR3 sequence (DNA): TGTGCCGTTCAGACAGGGCAGGGGGCGGTTGAGCAGTACGTC.

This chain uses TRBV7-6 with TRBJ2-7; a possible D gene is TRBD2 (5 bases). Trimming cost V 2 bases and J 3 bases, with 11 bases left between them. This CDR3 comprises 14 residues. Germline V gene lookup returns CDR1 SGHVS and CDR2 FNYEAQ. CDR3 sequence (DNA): TGTGCCAGCAGCTTATCGGGAAAAGACTACGAGCAGTACGTC. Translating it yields CASSLSGKDYEQYV.

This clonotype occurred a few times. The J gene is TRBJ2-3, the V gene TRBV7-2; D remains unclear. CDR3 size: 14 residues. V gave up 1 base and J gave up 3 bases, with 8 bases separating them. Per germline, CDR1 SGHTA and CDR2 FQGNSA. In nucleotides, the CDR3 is TGTGCCAGCAGCTTAGATGACTCTACAGATACGCAGTATTTT. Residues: CASSLDDSTDTQYF.

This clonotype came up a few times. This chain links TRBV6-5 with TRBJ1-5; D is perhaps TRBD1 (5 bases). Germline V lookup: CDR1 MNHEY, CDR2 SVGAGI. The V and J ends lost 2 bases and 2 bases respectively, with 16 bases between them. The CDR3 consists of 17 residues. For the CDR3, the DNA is TGTGCCAGCAGTTACACCTTCCAGGGTTGGCGCAATCAGCCCCAGCATTTT. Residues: CASSYTFQGWRNQPQHF.

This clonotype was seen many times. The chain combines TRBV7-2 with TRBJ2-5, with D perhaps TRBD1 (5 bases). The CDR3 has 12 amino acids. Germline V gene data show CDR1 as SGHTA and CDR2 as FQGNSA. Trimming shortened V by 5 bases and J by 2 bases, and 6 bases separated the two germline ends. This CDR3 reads CASSRTQETQYF. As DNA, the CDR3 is TGTGCCAGCAGCCGGACACAAGAGACCCAGTACTTC.

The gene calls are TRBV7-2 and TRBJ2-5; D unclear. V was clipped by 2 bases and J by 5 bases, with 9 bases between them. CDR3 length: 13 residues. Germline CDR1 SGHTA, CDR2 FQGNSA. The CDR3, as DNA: TGTGCCAGCAGCTTAATCCAGTGGGAGACCCAGTACTTC. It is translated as CASSLIQWETQYF.

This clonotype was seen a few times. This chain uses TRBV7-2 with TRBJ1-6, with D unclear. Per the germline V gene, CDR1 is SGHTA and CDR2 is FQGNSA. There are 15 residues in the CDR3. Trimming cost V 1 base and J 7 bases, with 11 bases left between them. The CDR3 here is CASSLVSGYNSPLHF. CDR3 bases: TGTGCCAGCAGCTTAGTATCGGGGTACAATTCACCCCTCCACTTT. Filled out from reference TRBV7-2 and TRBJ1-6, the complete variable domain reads GAGVSQSPSNKVTEKGKDVELRCDPISGHTALYWYRQSLGQGLEFLIYFQGNSAPDKSGLPSDRFSAERTGGSVSTLTIQRTQQEDSAVYLCASSLVSGYNSPLHFGNGTRLTVT.

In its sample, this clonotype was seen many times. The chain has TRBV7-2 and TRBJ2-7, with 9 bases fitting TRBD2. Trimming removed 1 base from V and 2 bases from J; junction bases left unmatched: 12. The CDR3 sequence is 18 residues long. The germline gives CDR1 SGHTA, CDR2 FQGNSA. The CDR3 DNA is TGTGCCAGCAGCTTAGTCAGGGCTAGCGGGACGGAGACCTACGAGCAGTACTTC. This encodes CASSLVRASGTETYEQYF.

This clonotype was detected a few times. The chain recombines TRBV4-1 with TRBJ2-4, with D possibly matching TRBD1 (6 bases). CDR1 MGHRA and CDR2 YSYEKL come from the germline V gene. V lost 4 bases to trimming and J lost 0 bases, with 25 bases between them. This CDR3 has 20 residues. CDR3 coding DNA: TGCGCCAGCAGCCCACTTGGCGAACCAACCGGACAGCTAGCCAAAAACATTCAGTACTTC. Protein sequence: CASSPLGEPTGQLAKNIQYF.

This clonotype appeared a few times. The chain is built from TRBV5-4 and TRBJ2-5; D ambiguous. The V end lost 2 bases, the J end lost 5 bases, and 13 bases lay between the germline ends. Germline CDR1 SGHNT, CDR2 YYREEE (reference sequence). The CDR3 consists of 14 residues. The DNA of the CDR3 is TGTGCCAGCAGCTTCAGAACAGTGGAGGAGACCCAGTACTTC. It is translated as CASSFRTVEETQYF.

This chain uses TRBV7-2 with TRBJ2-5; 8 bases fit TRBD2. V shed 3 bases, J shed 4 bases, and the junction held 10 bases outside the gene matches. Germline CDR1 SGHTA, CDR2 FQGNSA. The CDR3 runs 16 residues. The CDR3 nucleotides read TGTGCCAGCAGCTTTGTTAGCGGGATTCTCTTAGAGACCCAGTACTTC. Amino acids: CASSFVSGILLETQYF.

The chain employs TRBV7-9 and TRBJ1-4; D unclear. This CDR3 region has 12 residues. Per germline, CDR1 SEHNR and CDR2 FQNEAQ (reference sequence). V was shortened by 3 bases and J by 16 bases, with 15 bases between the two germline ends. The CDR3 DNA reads TGTGCCAGCAGCTTGGACTCCGGATTCTGGTTTTTT. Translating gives CASSLDSGFWFF.

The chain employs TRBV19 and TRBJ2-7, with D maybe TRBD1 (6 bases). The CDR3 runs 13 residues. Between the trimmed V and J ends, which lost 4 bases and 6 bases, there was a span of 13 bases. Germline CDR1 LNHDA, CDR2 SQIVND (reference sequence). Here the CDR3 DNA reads TGTGCCAGTAGTACCCTACAGGGCCGCGAGCAGTACGTC. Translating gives CASSTLQGREQYV.

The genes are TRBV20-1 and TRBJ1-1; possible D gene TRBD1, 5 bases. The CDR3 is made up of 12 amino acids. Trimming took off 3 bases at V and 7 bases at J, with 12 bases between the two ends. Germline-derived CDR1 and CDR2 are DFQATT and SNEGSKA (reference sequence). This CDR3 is CSARGGRLEAFF. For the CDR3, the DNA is TGCAGTGCTAGGGGGGGGAGGCTTGAAGCTTTCTTT.

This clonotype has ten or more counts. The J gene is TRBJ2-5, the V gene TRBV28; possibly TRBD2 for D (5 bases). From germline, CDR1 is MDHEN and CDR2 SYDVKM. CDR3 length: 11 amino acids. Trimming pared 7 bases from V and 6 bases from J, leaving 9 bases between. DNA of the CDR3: TGTGCCAGCACCGAGCGGCAGACCCAGTACTTC. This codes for CASTERQTQYF.

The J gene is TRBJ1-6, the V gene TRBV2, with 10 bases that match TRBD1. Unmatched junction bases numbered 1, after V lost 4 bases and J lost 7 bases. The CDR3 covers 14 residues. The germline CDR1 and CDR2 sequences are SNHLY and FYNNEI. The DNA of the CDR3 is TGTGCCAGCAGTGTGGGACAGGGGAATTCACCCCTCCACTTT. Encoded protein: CASSVGQGNSPLHF.

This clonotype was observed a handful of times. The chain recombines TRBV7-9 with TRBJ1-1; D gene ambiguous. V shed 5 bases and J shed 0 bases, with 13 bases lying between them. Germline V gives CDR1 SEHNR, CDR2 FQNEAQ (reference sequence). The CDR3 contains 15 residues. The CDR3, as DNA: TGTGCCAGCAGCCCCCAATCCTCCATGAACACTGAAGCTTTCTTT. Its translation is CASSPQSSMNTEAFF.